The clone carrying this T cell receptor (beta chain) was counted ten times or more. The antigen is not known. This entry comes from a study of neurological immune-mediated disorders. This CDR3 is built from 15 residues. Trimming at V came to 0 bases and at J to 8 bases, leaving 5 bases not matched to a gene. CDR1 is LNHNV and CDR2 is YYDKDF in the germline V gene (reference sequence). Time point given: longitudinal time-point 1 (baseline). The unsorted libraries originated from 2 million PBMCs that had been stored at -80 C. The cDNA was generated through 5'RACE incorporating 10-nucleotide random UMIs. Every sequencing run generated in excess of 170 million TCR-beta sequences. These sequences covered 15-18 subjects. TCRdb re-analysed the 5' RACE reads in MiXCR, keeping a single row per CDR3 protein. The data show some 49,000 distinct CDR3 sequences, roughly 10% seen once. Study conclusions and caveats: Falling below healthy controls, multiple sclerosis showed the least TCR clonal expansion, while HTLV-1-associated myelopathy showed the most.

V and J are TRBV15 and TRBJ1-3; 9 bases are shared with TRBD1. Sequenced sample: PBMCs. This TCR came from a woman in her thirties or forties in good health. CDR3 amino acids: CATSRDPGQGHTIYF. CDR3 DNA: TGTGCCACCAGCAGAGATCCGGGACAGGGCCACACCATATATTTT.